The clone carrying this TCR beta chain came up a few times. Other DNA variants within this sample encode the same CDR3. The CDR3 length is 12 residues. The germline V and J ends were trimmed by 3 bases and 4 bases, with 3 bases remaining between them. In germline, CDR1 is KGHSH, CDR2 LQKENI. This entry is derived from a study of blood T cell repertoires in COVID-19. Participants reported their clinical history, and cohort assignment relied on those reports. Sequenced by immunoSEQ multiplex PCR; TCRdb stores in-frame clones only, minus some. The sample has about 300,000 clones; 70% to 90% are singletons.

The source of this sequence is a woman in her 30s who had recovered from COVID-19. The chain couples TRBV18 to TRBJ1-4; D unresolved. Sequenced: PBMCs or T cells enriched from blood (not recorded which). As DNA, the CDR3 is TGTGCCAGCTCACCCGGTAATGAAAAACTGTTTTTT. This encodes CASSPGNEKLFF.